The entry below gives a single T cell receptor (beta chain) sequence along with its context. No antigen is known for it. The CDR3 spans 14 residues. The germline V and J ends were trimmed by 3 bases and 4 bases, with 10 bases remaining between them. CDR1 and CDR2 from the germline V gene are MDHEN and SYDVKM. Lactation, pregnancy, other autoimmune disease or uncontrolled infection led to exclusion of patients. The PBMCs were taken from around 9.1 ml of fresh peripheral blood. Amplified TCR beta CDR3 regions came from RNA transcripts. Using the HTBI primer set, a first-round RT-PCR was run on the TCR CDR3. MiXCR was run by TCRdb on the multiplex PCR reads, yielding one entry per CDR3 protein. This repertoire shows about 420,000 distinct CDR3 sequences, around 13% found once; its top ten account for 5.3%. The data originate from a study of T cells in Graves' hyperthyroidism and ophthalmopathy. Study information: Peripheral blood was obtained at initial diagnosis, preceding any treatment. General study results and limits: Ophthalmopathy was identified by the model a median roughly six months ahead of onset.

Sequenced input: blood. The V call is TRBV28, the J call TRBJ2-1; TRBD2 might be the D (5 bases). This TCR was sampled from a young woman with Graves' hyperthyroidism. The CDR3 sequence is CASSFARAYNEQFF. Written as DNA, the CDR3 is TGTGCCAGCAGTTTTGCGCGGGCATACAATGAGCAGTTCTTC.